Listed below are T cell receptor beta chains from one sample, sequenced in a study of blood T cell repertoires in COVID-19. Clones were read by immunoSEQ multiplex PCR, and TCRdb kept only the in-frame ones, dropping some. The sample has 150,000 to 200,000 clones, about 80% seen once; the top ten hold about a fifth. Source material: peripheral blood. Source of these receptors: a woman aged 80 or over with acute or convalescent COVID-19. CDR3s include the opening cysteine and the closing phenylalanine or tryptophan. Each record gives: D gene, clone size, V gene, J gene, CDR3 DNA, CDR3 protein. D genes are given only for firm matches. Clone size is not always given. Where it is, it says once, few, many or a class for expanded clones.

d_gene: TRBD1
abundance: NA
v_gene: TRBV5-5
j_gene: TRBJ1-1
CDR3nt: TGTGCCAGCAGTCCGACAGGGGGCGAAGACACTGAAGCTTTCTTT
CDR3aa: CASSPTGGEDTEAFF

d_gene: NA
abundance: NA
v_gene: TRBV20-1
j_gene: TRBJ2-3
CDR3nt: TGCAGTGCTAGGAGAGATACGCAGTATTTT
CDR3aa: CSARRDTQYF

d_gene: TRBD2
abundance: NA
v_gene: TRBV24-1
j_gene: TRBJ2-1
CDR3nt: TGTGCCACCAGTGATTGGACTAGCGGGAACAATGAGCAGTTCTTC
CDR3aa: CATSDWTSGNNEQFF

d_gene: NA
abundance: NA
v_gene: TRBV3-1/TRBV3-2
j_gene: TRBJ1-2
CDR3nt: TGTGCCAGCAGCCCGGGGGGAAACTATGGCTACACCTTC
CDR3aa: CASSPGGNYGYTF

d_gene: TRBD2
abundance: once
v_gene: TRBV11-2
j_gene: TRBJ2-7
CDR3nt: TGTGCCAGCAGCTTAACGGGGGGGGCCTACGAGCAGTACTTC
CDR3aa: CASSLTGGAYEQYF

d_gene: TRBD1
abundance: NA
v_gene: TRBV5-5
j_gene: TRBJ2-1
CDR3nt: TGTGCCAGCAGTTCGTTACAGGGGGCCTACAATGAGCAGTTCTTC
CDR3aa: CASSSLQGAYNEQFF

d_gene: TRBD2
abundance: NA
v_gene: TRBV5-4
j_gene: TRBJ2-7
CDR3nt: TGTGCCAGCAGCTTGGCGGGAGGGCACGAGCAGTACTTC
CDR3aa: CASSLAGGHEQYF

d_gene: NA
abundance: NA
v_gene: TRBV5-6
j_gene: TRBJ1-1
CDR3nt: TGTGCCAGCAGCTTGGGCAGGGTCACTGAAGCTTTCTTT
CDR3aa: CASSLGRVTEAFF

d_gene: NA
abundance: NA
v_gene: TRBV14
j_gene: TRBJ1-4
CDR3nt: TGTGCCAGCAGCCAAGTAGGAGGAAATGAAAAACTGTTTTTT
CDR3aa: CASSQVGGNEKLFF

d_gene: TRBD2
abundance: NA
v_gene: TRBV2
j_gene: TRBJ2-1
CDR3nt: TGTGCCAGCAGTGTTAGCGGGGGGGCCTACAATGAGCAGTTCTTC
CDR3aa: CASSVSGGAYNEQFF

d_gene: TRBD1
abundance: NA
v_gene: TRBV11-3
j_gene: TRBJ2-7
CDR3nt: TGTGCCAGCAGCCGACAGGGGGGGGAGAGCGAGCAGTACTTC
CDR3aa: CASSRQGGESEQYF

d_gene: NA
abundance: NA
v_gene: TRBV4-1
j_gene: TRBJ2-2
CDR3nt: TGCGCCAGCAGCCCTCGTGGAGGGAGGAACACCGGGGAGCTGTTTTTT
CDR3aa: CASSPRGGRNTGELFF

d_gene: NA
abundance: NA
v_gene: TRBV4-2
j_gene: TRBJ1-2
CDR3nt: TGTGCCAGCAGCCAGGATAGAACAGGGATGGGAACCCACTATGGCTACACCTTC
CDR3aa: CASSQDRTGMGTHYGYTF

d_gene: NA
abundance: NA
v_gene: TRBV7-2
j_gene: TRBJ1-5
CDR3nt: TGTGCCAGCAGCCGGGGGAGGAATCAGCCCCAGCATTTT
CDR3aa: CASSRGRNQPQHF

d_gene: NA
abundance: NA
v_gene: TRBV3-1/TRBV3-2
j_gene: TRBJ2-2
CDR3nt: TGTGCCAGCAGCCAGGGGACTCTGAACACCGGGGAGCTGTTTTTT
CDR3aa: CASSQGTLNTGELFF

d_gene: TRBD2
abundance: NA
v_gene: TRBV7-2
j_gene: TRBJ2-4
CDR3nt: TGTGCCAGCAGAGCGACTAGCGTTAAAAACATTCAGTACTTC
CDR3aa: CASRATSVKNIQYF

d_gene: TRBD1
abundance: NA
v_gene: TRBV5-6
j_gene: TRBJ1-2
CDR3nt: TGTGCCAGCAGCTTGGCCTATGGGGACAGGGGTTTGTTGGGTGATGGCTACACCTTC
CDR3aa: CASSLAYGDRGLLGDGYTF

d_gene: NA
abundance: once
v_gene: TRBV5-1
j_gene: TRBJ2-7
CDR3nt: TGCGCCAGCAGCTCTGCCAGGGGTGAGGGAAGGGACTTC
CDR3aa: CASSSARGEGRDF

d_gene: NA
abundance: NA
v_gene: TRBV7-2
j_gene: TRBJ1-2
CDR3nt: TGTGCCAGCAGCCCAGACAGGCCGAACTATGGCTACACCTTC
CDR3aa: CASSPDRPNYGYTF

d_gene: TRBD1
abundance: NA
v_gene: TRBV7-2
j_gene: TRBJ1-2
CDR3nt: TGTGCCAGCAGCTATATACAGGGGACCGTCGGCTACACCTTC
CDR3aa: CASSYIQGTVGYTF

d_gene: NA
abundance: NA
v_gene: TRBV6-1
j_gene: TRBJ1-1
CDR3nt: TGTGCCAGCAGTGAAGGGGGGGGCGGTTATGAAGCTTTCTTT
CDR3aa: CASSEGGGGYEAFF

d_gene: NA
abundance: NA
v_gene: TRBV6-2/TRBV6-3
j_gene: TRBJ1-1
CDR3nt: TGTGCCAGCAGCTTGGCCGCTGAAGCTTTCTTT
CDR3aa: CASSLAAEAFF

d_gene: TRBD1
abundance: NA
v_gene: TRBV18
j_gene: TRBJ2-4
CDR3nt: TGTGCCAGCTCACCACAGGGACAGGGGGCCAAAAACATTCAGTACTTC
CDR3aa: CASSPQGQGAKNIQYF

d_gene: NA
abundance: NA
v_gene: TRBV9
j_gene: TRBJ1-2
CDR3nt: TGTGCCAGCAGCGTAGGGCCAGATCGCCTCCGTGGCTACACCTTC
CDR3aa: CASSVGPDRLRGYTF

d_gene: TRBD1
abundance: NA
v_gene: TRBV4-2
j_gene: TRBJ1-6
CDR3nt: TGTGCCAGCAGCCCGACAGGGGAAATTTCACCCCTCCACTTT
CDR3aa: CASSPTGEISPLHF

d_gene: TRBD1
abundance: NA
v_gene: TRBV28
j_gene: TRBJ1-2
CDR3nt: TGTGCCACCGAAGGGACAGGGCCTAGGGGCTACACCTTC
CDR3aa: CATEGTGPRGYTF

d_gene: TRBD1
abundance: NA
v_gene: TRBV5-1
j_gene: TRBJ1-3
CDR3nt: TGCGCCAGCAGGATGGGACAGGGAGTAAACACCATATATTTT
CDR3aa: CASRMGQGVNTIYF

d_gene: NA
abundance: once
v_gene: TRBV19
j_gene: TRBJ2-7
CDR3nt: TGTGCCAGTAGTATAGCCCAACACCCTTCGCCCTACGAGCAGTACTTC
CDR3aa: CASSIAQHPSPYEQYF

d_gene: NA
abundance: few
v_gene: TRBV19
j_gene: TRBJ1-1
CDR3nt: TGTGCCAGTAGGAAAGGAGGGCTGGGCGGCACTATTGAAGCTTTCTTT
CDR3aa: CASRKGGLGGTIEAFF

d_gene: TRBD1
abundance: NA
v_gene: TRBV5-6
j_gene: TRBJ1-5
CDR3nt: TGTGCCAGCAGCTGGACAGGGGGCAATCAGCCCCAGCATTTT
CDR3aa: CASSWTGGNQPQHF

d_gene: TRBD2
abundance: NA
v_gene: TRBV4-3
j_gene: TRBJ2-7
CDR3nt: TGCGCCAGCAGCCAGGCGAGCGGGAGGGCCATCGAGCAGTACTTC
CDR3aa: CASSQASGRAIEQYF

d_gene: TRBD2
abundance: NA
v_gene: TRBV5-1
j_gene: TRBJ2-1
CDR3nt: TGCGCCAGCAGCTTGGAGGGGACCGGGGGGAATGAGCAGTTCTTC
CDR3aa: CASSLEGTGGNEQFF

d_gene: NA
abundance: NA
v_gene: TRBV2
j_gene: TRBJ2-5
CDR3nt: TGTGCCAGCTGGAGTCAAGAGACCCAGTACTTC
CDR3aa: CASWSQETQYF

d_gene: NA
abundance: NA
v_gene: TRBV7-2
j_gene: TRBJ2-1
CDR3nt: TGTGCCAGCACCCCCGGCGCGGGTTCCTACAATGAGCAGTTCTTC
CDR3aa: CASTPGAGSYNEQFF

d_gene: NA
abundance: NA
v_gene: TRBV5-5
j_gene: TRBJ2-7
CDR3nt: TGTGCCAGCAGAACAGGGAGCTCCTACGAGCAGTACTTC
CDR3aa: CASRTGSSYEQYF

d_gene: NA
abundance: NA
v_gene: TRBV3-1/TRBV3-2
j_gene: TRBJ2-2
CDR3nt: TGTGCCAGCAGTACACCTCAGGGGGGAGACACCGGGGAGCTGTTTTTT
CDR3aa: CASSTPQGGDTGELFF

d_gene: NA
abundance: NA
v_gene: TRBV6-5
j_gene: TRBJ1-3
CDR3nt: TGTGCCAGCAGTTACTCCCTCCGCTCTGGAAACACCATATATTTT
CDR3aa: CASSYSLRSGNTIYF

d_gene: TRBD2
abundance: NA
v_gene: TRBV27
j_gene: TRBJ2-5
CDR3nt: TGTGCCAGCAGTTTTTTGGCTGCGGGAGTTGGAGAGACCCAGTACTTC
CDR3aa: CASSFLAAGVGETQYF

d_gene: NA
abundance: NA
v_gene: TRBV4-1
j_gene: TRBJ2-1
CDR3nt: TGCGCCAGCAGCCAAGATCACGCGAATGAGCAGTTCTTC
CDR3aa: CASSQDHANEQFF

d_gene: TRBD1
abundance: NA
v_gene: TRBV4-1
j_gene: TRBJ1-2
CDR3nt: TGCGCCAGCAGCTCAGGACAGGGGATCGGCTACACCTTC
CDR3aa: CASSSGQGIGYTF

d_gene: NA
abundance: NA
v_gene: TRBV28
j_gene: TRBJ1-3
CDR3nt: TGTGCCGGAGGGACCGGAGGGAGCTCTGGAAACACCATATATTTT
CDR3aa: CAGGTGGSSGNTIYF

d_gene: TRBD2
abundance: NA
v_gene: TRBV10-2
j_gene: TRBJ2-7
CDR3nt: TGCGCCAGCAGCGTAGCGGGAGTTCACGAGCAGTACTTC
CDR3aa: CASSVAGVHEQYF

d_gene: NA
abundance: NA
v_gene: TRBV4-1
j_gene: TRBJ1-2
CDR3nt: TGCGCCAGCAGCCAAGATCGCAGGGGACACGTTGGCTACACCTTC
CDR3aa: CASSQDRRGHVGYTF

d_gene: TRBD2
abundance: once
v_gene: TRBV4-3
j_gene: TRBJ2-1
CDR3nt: TGCGCCAGCAGCCAATCACGGACTAGCGGGACAATTAGATACAATGAGCAGTTCTTC
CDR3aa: CASSQSRTSGTIRYNEQFF

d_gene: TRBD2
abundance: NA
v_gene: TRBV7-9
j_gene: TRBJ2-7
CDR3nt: TGTGCCAGCAGCTCCGGGACTAGCGGCTACGAGCAGTACTTC
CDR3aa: CASSSGTSGYEQYF

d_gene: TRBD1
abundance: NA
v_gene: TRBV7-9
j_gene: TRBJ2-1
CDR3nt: TGTGCCAGCCAAACAGGGGGCTACGACAATGAGCAGTTCTTC
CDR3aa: CASQTGGYDNEQFF

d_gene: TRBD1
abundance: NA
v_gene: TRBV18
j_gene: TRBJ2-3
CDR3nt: TGTGCCAGCTCACCCGAGGGGGCGCAGGTGGGAGATACGCAGTATTTT
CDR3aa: CASSPEGAQVGDTQYF

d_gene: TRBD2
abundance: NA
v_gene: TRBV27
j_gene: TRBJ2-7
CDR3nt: TGTGCCAGCAGTTTTGAAACTAGCGGGAGGAACGAGCAGTACTTC
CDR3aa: CASSFETSGRNEQYF

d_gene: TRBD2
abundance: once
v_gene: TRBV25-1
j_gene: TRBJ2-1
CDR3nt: TGTGCCAGCAGTGACCCCAGCGGGAGGGGGAACAATGAGCAGTTCTTC
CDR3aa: CASSDPSGRGNNEQFF

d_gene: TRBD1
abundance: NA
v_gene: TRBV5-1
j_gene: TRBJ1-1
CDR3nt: TGCGCCAGCAGCTTAGGGACAGGAGCTGAAGCTTTCTTT
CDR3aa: CASSLGTGAEAFF

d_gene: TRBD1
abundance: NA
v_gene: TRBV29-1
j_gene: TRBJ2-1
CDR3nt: TGCAGCGTGTCGGCAGGGGGTTCAAGCAATGAGCAGTTCTTC
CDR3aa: CSVSAGGSSNEQFF

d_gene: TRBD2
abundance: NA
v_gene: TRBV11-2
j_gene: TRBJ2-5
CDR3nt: TGTGCCAGCAGCGCCGGACTAGCGGGAGGGCAAGAGACCCAGTACTTC
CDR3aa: CASSAGLAGGQETQYF

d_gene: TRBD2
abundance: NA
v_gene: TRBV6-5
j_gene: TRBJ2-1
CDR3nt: TGTGCCAGCAGTTCTAGCGGCTCCTACAATGAGCAGTTCTTC
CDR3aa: CASSSSGSYNEQFF

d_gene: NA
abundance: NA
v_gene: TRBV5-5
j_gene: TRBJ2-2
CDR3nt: TGTGCCAGCTACGCCACGGGGACAACCGGGGAGCTGTTTTTT
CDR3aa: CASYATGTTGELFF

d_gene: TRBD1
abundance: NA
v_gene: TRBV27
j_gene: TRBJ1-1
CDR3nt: TGTGCCAGCAGCCCTCTTGGCAGGGGGTTAGTGTACACTGAAGCTTTCTTT
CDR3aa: CASSPLGRGLVYTEAFF